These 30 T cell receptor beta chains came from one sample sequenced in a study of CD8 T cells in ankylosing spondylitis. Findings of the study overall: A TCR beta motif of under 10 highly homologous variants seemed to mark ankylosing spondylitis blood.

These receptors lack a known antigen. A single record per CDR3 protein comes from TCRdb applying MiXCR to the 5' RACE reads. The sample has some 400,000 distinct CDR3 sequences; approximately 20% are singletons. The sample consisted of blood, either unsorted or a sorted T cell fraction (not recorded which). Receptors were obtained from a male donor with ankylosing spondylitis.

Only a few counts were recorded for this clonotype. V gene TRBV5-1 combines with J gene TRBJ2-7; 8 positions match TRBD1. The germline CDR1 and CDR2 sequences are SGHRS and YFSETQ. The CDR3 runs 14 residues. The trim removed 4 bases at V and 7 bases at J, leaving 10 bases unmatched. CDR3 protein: CASSLGQGRREQYF. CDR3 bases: TGCGCCAGCAGCCTCGGACAGGGACGGAGGGAGCAGTACTTC.

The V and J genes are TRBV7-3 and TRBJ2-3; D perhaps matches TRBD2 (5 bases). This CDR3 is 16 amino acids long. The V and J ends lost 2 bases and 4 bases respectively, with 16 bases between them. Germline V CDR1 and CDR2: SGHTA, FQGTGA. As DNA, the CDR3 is TGTGCCAGCAGCTTAGGTGCCGGGTGGCGGGCAGATACGCAGTATTTT. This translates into CASSLGAGWRADTQYF.

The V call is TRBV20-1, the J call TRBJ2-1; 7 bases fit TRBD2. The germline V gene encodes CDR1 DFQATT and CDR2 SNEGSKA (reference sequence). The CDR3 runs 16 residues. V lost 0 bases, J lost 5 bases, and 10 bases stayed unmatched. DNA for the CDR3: TGCAGTGCTAGAGACATCCGGGACTACCGGGACAATGAGCAGTTCTTC. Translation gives CSARDIRDYRDNEQFF.

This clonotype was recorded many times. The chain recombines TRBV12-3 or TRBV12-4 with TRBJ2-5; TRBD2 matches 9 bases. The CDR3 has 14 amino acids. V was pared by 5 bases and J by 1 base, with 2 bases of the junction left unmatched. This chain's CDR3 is CASSRLAVQETQYF. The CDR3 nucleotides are TGTGCCAGCAGTCGACTAGCGGTCCAAGAGACCCAGTACTTC.

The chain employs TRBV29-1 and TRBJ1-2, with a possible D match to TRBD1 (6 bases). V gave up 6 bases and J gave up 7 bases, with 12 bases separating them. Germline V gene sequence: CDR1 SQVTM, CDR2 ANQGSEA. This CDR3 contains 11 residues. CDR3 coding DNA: TGCAGCGTCGCTGGGGGCGGTGGCTACACCTTC. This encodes CSVAGGGGYTF.

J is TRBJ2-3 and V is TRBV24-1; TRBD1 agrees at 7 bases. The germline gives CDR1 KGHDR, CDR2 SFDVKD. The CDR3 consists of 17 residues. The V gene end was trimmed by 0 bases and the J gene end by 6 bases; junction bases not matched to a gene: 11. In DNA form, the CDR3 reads TGTGCCACCAGTGATTTGCCACAGGGGCCTAAGCAGGATACGCAGTATTTT. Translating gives CATSDLPQGPKQDTQYF.

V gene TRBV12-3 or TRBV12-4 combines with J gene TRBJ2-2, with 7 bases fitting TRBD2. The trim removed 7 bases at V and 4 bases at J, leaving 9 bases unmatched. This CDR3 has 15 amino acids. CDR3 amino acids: CASTGERGGTGELFF. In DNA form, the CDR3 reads TGTGCCAGCACCGGAGAACGCGGGGGCACCGGGGAGCTGTTTTTT.

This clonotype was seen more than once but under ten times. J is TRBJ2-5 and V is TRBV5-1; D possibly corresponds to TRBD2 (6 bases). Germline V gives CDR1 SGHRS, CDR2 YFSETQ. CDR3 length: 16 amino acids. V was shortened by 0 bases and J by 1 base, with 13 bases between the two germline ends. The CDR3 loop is CASSLVLGGAQETQYF. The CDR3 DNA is TGCGCCAGCAGCTTGGTGTTAGGCGGGGCCCAAGAGACCCAGTACTTC. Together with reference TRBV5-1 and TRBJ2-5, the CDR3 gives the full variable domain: KAGVTQTPRYLIKTRGQQVTLSCSPISGHRSVSWYQQTPGQGLQFLFEYFSETQRNKGNFPGRFSGRQFSNSRSEMNVSTLELGDSALYLCASSLVLGGAQETQYFGPGTRLLVL.

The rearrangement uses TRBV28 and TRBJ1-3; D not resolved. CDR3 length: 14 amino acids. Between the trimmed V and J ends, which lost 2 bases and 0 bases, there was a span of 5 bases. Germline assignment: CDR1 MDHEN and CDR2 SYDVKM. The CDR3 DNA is TGTGCCAGCAGTTTACCACCCTCTGGAAACACCATATATTTT. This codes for CASSLPPSGNTIYF.

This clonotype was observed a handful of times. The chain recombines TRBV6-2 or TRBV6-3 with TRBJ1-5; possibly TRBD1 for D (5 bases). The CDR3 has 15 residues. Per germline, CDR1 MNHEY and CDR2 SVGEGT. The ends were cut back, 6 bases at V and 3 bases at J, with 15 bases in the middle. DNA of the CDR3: TGTGCCAGCAGGCTCATGAGGACACTCAATCAGCCCCAGCATTTT. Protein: CASRLMRTLNQPQHF.

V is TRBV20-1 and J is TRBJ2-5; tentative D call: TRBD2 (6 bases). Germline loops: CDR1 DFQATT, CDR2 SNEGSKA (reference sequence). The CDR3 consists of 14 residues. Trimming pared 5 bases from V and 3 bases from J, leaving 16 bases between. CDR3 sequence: CSAGTGTQEETQYF. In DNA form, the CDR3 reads TGCAGTGCTGGCACCGGGACTCAGGAAGAGACCCAGTACTTC.

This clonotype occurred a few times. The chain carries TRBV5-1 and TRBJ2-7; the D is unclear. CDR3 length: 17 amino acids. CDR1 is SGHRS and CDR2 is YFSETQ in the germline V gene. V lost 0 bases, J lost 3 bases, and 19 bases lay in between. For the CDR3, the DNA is TGCGCCAGCAGCTTGGGGAATCCCTACCTTCCTCACTACGAGCAGTACTTC. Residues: CASSLGNPYLPHYEQYF.

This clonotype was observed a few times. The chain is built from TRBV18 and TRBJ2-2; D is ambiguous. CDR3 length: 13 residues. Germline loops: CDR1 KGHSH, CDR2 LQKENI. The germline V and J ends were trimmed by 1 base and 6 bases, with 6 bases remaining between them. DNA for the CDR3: TGTGCCAGCTCACCACTCACACCCGGGGAGCTGTTTTTT. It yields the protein CASSPLTPGELFF.

CDR3 in amino acids: CASSYRDQDNEQFF. The CDR3 DNA is TGTGCCAGCAGTTACCGGGACCAGGACAATGAGCAGTTCTTC. This chain uses TRBV6-5 with TRBJ2-1; D possibly matches TRBD1 or TRBD2 (5 bases each). Germline V gives CDR1 MNHEY, CDR2 SVGAGI. This CDR3 spans 14 amino acids. Trimming shortened V by 2 bases and J by 5 bases, and 10 bases separated the two germline ends.

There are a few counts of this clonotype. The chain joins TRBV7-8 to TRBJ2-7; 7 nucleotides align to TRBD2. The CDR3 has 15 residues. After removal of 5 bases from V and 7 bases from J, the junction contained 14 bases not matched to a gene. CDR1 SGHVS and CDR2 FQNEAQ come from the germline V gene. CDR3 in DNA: TGTGCCAGCAGCATGCTGTGGGGGGGATCGGGTGAGCAGTACTTC. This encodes CASSMLWGGSGEQYF.

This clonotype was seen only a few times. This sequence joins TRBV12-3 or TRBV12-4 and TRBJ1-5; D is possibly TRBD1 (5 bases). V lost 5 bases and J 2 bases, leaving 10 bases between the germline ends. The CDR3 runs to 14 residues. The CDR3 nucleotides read TGTGCCAGCAGTCTCAGGGTTGGCAATCAGCCCCAGCATTTT. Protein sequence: CASSLRVGNQPQHF.

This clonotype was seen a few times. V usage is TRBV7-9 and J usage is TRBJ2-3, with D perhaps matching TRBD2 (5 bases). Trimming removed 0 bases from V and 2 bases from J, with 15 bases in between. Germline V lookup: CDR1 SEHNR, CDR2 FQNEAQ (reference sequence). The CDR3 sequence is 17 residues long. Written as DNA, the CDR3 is TGTGCCAGCAGCTTAGCGTTTTCGGACGGGAACACAGATACGCAGTATTTT. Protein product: CASSLAFSDGNTDTQYF.

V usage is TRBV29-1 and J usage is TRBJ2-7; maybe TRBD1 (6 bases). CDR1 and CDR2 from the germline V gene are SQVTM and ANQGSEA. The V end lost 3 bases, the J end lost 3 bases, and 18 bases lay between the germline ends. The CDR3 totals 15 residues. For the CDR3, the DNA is TGCAGCGTTGAGGCCCCCAGGGGTCGGCGCTACGAGCAGTACTTC. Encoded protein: CSVEAPRGRRYEQYF.

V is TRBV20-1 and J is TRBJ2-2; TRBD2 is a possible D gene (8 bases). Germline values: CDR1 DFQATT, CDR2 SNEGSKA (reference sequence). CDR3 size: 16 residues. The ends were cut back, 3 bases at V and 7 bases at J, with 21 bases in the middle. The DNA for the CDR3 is TGCAGTGCTAGCCCACAGGGGCGGGAGGCTGTCGGGGAGCTGTTTTTT. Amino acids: CSASPQGREAVGELFF.

The CDR3 loop reads CSALPDRDFHEQYF. The CDR3 DNA follows: TGCAGCGCCCTACCCGACAGGGATTTCCACGAGCAGTACTTC. V usage is TRBV29-1 and J usage is TRBJ2-7; 7 bases align to TRBD1. Trimming took 7 bases from V and 5 from J; bases not matched to a gene: 14. The CDR3 extends over 14 amino acids. Germline V CDR1 and CDR2: SQVTM, ANQGSEA.

The CDR3 DNA is TGCAGTGCTAGAGATGCCCCCTTGGACAGGGGCGTAAGAGGCTACACCTTC. It specifies CSARDAPLDRGVRGYTF. The gene calls are TRBV20-1 and TRBJ1-2, with 9 bases identical to TRBD1. The CDR3 runs to 17 residues. Germline V gene lookup returns CDR1 DFQATT and CDR2 SNEGSKA (reference sequence). V lost 0 bases and J lost 8; bases outside the gene matches: 16.

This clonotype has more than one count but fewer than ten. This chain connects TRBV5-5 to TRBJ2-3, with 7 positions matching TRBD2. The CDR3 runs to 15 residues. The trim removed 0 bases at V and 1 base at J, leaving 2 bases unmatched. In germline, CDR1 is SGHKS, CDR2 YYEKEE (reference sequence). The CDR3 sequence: CASSLALAGTDTQYF. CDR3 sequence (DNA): TGTGCCAGCAGCTTGGCGCTAGCGGGCACAGATACGCAGTATTTT.

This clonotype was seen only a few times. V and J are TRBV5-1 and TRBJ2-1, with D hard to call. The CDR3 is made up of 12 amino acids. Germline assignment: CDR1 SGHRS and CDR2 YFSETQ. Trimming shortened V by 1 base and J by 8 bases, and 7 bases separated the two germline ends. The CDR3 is CASSLTFDEQFF. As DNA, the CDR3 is TGCGCCAGCAGCTTGACTTTCGATGAGCAGTTCTTC. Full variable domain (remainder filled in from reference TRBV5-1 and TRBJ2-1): KAGVTQTPRYLIKTRGQQVTLSCSPISGHRSVSWYQQTPGQGLQFLFEYFSETQRNKGNFPGRFSGRQFSNSRSEMNVSTLELGDSALYLCASSLTFDEQFFGPGTRLTVL.

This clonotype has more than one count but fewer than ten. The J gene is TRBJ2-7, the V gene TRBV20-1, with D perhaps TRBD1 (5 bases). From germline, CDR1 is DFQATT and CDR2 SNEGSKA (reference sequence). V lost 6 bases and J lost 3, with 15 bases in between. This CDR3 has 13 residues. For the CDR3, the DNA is TGCAGTGCCTCTCTGCCTAGGGGCTACGAGCAGTACTTC. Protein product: CSASLPRGYEQYF.

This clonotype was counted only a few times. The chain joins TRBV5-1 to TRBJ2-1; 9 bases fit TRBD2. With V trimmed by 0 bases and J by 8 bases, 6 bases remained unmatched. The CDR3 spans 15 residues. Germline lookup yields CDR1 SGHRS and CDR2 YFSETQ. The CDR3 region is CASSLEGTSMDEQFF. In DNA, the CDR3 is TGCGCCAGCAGCTTGGAGGGGACTAGCATGGATGAGCAGTTCTTC.

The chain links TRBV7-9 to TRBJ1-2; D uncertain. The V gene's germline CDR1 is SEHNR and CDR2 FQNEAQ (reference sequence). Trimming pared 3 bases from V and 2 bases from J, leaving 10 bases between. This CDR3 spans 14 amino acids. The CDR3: CASSFNRANYGYTF. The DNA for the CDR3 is TGTGCCAGCAGCTTCAATCGGGCCAACTATGGCTACACCTTC.

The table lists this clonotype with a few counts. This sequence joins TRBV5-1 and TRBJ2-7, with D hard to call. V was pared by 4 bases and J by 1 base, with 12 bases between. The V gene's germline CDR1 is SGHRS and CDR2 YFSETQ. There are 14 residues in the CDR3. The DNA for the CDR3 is TGCGCCAGCAGCCTACCGGACGGTTCCTACGAGCAGTACTTC. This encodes CASSLPDGSYEQYF.

In nucleotides, the CDR3 is TGTGCCAGCAGCCAACCGGGACTAGCGGGGTCCTACGAGCAGTACTTC. Its protein product is CASSQPGLAGSYEQYF. This chain uses TRBV4-2 with TRBJ2-7, with TRBD2 identical over 13 bases. Trimming removed 2 bases from V and 1 base from J; junction bases left unmatched: 2. The length of the CDR3 is 16 residues. Germline V gives CDR1 LGHNA, CDR2 YNFKEQ.

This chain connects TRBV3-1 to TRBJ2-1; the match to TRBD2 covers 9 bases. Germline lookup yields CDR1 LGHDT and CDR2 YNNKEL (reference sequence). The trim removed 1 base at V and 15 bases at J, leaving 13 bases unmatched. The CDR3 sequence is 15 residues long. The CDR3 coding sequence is TGTGCCAGCAGCCAAGGGGGTCCCCCAGCGGGAGGTCTGTTCTTC. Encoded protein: CASSQGGPPAGGLFF.

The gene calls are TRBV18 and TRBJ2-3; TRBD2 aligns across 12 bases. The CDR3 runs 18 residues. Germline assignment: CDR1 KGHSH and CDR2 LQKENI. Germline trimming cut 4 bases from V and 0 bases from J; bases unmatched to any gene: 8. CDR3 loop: CASSHKTSGGTSTDTQYF. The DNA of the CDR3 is TGTGCCAGCTCACACAAGACTAGCGGGGGAACCAGCACAGATACGCAGTATTTT.